This TCR beta chain was found in a study of T cells in Graves' hyperthyroidism and ophthalmopathy. Study overall: Blood from the periphery was taken at initial diagnosis, before any treatment.

At least ten counts were recorded for this clonotype. Its antigen is unknown. RNA transcripts served as the template for amplifying TCR beta CDR3 regions. When the TCR CDR3 underwent first-round RT-PCR, the HTBI primer set was used. TCRdb reanalysed the multiplex PCR reads using MiXCR and keeps one entry per CDR3 protein. The repertoire holds some 150,000 distinct CDR3 sequences, with approximately 24% as singletons. Any patient presenting with uncontrolled infection, other autoimmune disease, pregnancy or lactation was left out. The sample, blood from the first hyperthyroidism diagnosis, precedes any ophthalmopathy symptoms. V lost 3 bases to trimming and J lost 5 bases, with 10 bases between them. Germline CDR1 reads DFQATT; CDR2 reads SNEGSKA (reference sequence). CDR3 length equals 12 residues. Study-level findings and limits: Most clonotypes expanded in thyroid above 0.001 were likewise present in blood.

Sequenced input: blood. V is TRBV20-1 and J is TRBJ2-5, with D perhaps TRBD1 (6 bases). The TCR comes from a woman aged 45-65 years with Graves' hyperthyroidism that later progressed to Graves' ophthalmopathy. The CDR3 sequence: CSASPQGETQYF. The CDR3 DNA sequence: TGCAGTGCTAGTCCCCAGGGGGAGACCCAGTACTTC.